A selection of T cell receptor beta chains follows, all from one sample in a study of PD-1 blockade in classical Hodgkin lymphoma. Libraries were prepared by immunoSEQ multiplex PCR; TCRdb keeps only in-frame clonotypes and omits some of them. The data contain about 30,000 clones, roughly 92% of them singletons. Sequencing was carried out using peripheral blood mononuclear cells (PBMCs). These receptor sequences come from a human donor with classical Hodgkin lymphoma. CDR3s leave out the opening cysteine and the closing phenylalanine or tryptophan.

j_call v_call cdr3_aa
TRBJ2-7 TRBV12-5 ASGLEGTSGEQY
TRBJ2-1 TRBV15 ATSRDLRGGVNEQF
TRBJ2-7 TRBV6-5 ASSHRRDSNYEQY
TRBJ2-7 TRBV10-3 AIRGLSEQY
TRBJ2-1 TRBV28 ASSLWESSSYNEQF
TRBJ2-7 TRBV7-9 ASSLDLSSYEQY
TRBJ2-7 TRBV2 ANGRPSYEQY
TRBJ2-1 TRBV5-1 ASSWSGQGANNEQF
TRBJ2-7 TRBV28 ASSFQNYEQY
TRBJ2-7 TRBV5-4 ASSRGNSVSEQY
TRBJ1-2 TRBV12-5 ASGFSWTGGNGYT
TRBJ2-5 TRBV27 ASSLQGRKETQY
TRBJ2-3 TRBV27 ASSLEQNTDTQY
TRBJ1-5 TRBV11-3 ASSLYRQLYSNQPQH
TRBJ2-3 TRBV18 ASSPPAAAGAKLRSTDTQY
TRBJ2-2 TRBV7-6 ASSALGANTGELF
TRBJ2-7 TRBV6-1 ASSEAYGTNYEQY
TRBJ1-5 TRBV7-9 ASSRAGDLNQPQH
TRBJ1-6 TRBV7-6 ASSLEGPPSSYNSPLH
TRBJ2-1 TRBV9 APSPPLVNEQF
TRBJ2-3 TRBV2 ASSAGTMDTQY
TRBJ2-7 TRBV5-1 ASRRGPGGDEQY
TRBJ1-2 TRBV21-1 ASSKEKDRALRTGGDGYT
TRBJ1-1 TRBV21-1 ASSNYSGGSEVKLMNTEAF
TRBJ1-3 TRBV6-5 ASRYDGSSGNTIY
TRBJ1-1 TRBV6-5 ASTTNEARNTEAF
TRBJ1-4 TRBV30 AWTRDSISEKLF
TRBJ2-3 TRBV7-6 ASSPLMADTSTDTQY
TRBJ1-1 TRBV2 ASSEARQVTEAF
TRBJ1-1 TRBV5-1 ASSLYTTNTEAF
TRBJ1-1 TRBV7-2 ASSWIPGARGTEAF
TRBJ1-1 TRBV6-5 ASSLRQGQTEAF
TRBJ1-5 TRBV6-1 ASSRDYSNQPQH
TRBJ2-3 TRBV5-1 ASSLGDPNTDTQY
TRBJ2-2 TRBV5-1 ASSLGGNTGELF
TRBJ1-5 TRBV27 ASSSTGYNQPQH
TRBJ1-2 TRBV5-4 ASSLVREDGYT
TRBJ2-5 TRBV11-1 ASRHQETQY
TRBJ1-5 TRBV4-1 ASSQEAHSNQPQH
TRBJ2-1 TRBV5-1 ASSLAGTEQF
TRBJ1-2 TRBV27 ASSLYLGGANYGYT
TRBJ2-7 TRBV4-2 ASSSGQGNYEQY
TRBJ2-7 TRBV19 ASSMWRGEQY
TRBJ1-1 TRBV27 ASSSVGTEAF
TRBJ2-1 TRBV29-1 SAPRGEGANEQF
TRBJ2-5 TRBV27 ASSLSRGETQY
TRBJ2-1 TRBV10-3 AIRGGTSGRDHNEQF
TRBJ2-5 TRBV6-5 ASRADRDQY
TRBJ2-3 TRBV6-5 ASKSRPTTDTQY
TRBJ2-5 TRBV7-9 ASSLAANQETQY
TRBJ1-1 TRBV2 ASNEPGMNTEAF